This T cell receptor beta chain was identified in a study of PD-1 blockade in classical Hodgkin lymphoma. Study-wide results and limits: Newly diagnosed patients reportedly trailed healthy donors in baseline TCR diversity. With respect to the repertoire differences, their causes, possibly disease activity or prior therapy, remain undefined.

Time point indicated: cycle 4 day 1 (C4D1), after more than 5 weeks of nivolumab. Relapses following autologous stem cell transplantation were seen in all patients, with brentuximab vedotin exposure varying. This clone was seen a single time. What it binds is not known. Sequenced by immunoSEQ multiplex PCR; TCRdb stores in-frame clones only, minus some. The sample lists tens of thousands of clones; 90% were seen once. The V end lost 1 base, the J end lost 7 bases, and 16 bases lay between the germline ends. Germline-derived CDR1 and CDR2 are SGHAT and FQNNGV. The CDR3 consists of 15 residues. Sequenced here: peripheral blood mononuclear cells (PBMCs), sampled before the fourth cycle of nivolumab. The V and J genes are TRBV11-2 and TRBJ1-1, with D unresolved. The TCR sequence derives from a human donor with classical Hodgkin lymphoma. The DNA of the CDR3 is TGTGCCAGCAGCTTAGGCTCCGGTGGAGGTATTGAAGCTTTCTTT. It yields the protein CASSLGSGGGIEAFF.